These T cell receptor beta chains were read from a single sample in a study of cytomegalovirus exposure and HLA in healthy donors. Sequencing used immunoSEQ multiplex PCR; TCRdb keeps in-frame clones, though not all of them. The sample gives about 190,000 clones, approximately 80% of which show up once; around 14% is in the top ten. The material sequenced was PBMCs. These receptor sequences come from a woman in her 30s in good health and CMV-seropositive. The CDR3 runs from the conserved cysteine through the conserved F or W. Fields, in order: V gene, J gene, CDR3 protein.

>TRBV6-5|TRBJ1-3
CASSRRTVGNTIYF
>TRBV14|TRBJ2-1
CASSQDLDSNNEQFF
>TRBV5-6|TRBJ1-2
CASSLVGMDGYTF
>TRBV7-9|TRBJ2-1
CASSLVGGEQFF
>TRBV11-2|TRBJ2-3
CASSLRTSGRWRNTQYF
>TRBV6-1|TRBJ2-7
CASSEIYEQYF
>TRBV4-1|TRBJ2-5
CASSPLGVREKTQYF
>TRBV10-3|TRBJ2-3
CANGGSTDTQYF
>TRBV5-5|TRBJ2-7
CASSFRGSGVGYEQYF
>TRBV6-5|TRBJ1-3
CASRGTGGSGNTIYF
>TRBV7-9|TRBJ1-2
CSSSFAGYGYTF
>TRBV7-9|TRBJ2-7
CASSLGLAGPYEQYF
>TRBV5-1|TRBJ2-1
CASSLRTSGQTLYNEQFF
>TRBV10-3|TRBJ2-2
CATGGPNVGELFF
>TRBV6-5|TRBJ2-1
CASHRDINNEQFF
>TRBV28|TRBJ1-2
CASSLIGEHYGYTF
>TRBV15|TRBJ2-4
CATSGTGGTAKNIQYF
>TRBV20-1|TRBJ1-1
CSAGTGRRAFF
>TRBV5-1|TRBJ2-5
CASSLTSGGRWETQYF
>TRBV4-1|TRBJ1-1
CASSQGRGGTEAFF
>TRBV15|TRBJ2-5
CATSSRQEEETQYF
>TRBV2|TRBJ2-1
CASSAGSTYYSYNEQFF
>TRBV11-2|TRBJ2-7
CASSFYSGGTYEQYF
>TRBV11-2|TRBJ1-6
CASSLDGQGRARPLHF
>TRBV19|TRBJ1-3
CASSSQSGGNTIYF
>TRBV10-2|TRBJ1-5
CASSERGNQPQHF
>TRBV6-6|TRBJ2-7
CASMGAAQGAYEQYF
>TRBV5-6|TRBJ2-7
CASSLGVRLREQYF
>TRBV2|TRBJ1-6
CASQGSYNSPLHF
>TRBV7-9|TRBJ2-3
CASSLILTDTQYF
>TRBV6-5|TRBJ1-5
CASRPRGDSNQPQHF
>TRBV15|TRBJ2-5
CATSRSLADYQETQYF
>TRBV14|TRBJ2-1
CASSQVGTPSYNEQFF
>TRBV28|TRBJ2-1
CASSLRGGGPDPELYNEQFF
>TRBV7-6|TRBJ1-4
CASSFGPRGGSEKLFF
>TRBV11-3|TRBJ2-1
CASSLVAGGNNEQFF
>TRBV19|TRBJ1-2
CASTISGGQGAFNYGYTF
>TRBV30|TRBJ1-1
CAWSVNPRNTEAFF
>TRBV7-9|TRBJ2-2
CASSSSGQGRTGELFF
>TRBV7-3|TRBJ2-3
CASSLFSGTQYF
>TRBV4-2|TRBJ2-5
CASSQDSGFQETQYF
>TRBV5-6|TRBJ2-5
CASSSGGGYQETQYF
>TRBV6-5|TRBJ2-7
CASSRQGGEQYF
>TRBV28|TRBJ1-4
CASGEGRGSEKLFF
>TRBV2|TRBJ2-5
CASRRGSGYQETQYF
>TRBV9|TRBJ2-3
CASSVSGLPRDTQYF
>TRBV28|TRBJ2-7
CASTTGATYEQYF
>TRBV7-9|TRBJ2-3
CASSLALGPTDTQYF
>TRBV7-9|TRBJ1-2
CASSLGEGRGGYTF
>TRBV27|TRBJ2-7
CASSYNSYEQYF
>TRBV4-1|TRBJ1-1
CASSQEGQGNTEAFF
>TRBV27|TRBJ2-2
CASGLAGVMIGELFF
>TRBV18|TRBJ2-7
CASSPPEGEQYF
>TRBV30|TRBJ2-5
CAWSWKGAGETQYF
>TRBV6-1|TRBJ1-1
CASVPSGGTEAFF
>TRBV4-1|TRBJ2-5
CASSGDRVFQETQYF